This T cell receptor beta chain was found in a study of molecular identifiers for immune sequencing clone quantification. Trimming shortened V by 6 bases and J by 7 bases, and 11 bases separated the two germline ends. The CDR3 totals 12 residues. Per germline, CDR1 MNHEY and CDR2 SVGAGI. This clonotype was counted many times. Its antigen is still unknown. Study results and caveats: Among effectors, clones above 20 RNA copies held over 99% of molecules; among naive cells, under 1%.

One entry per CDR3 protein results from TCRdb running MiXCR on the PCR reads. The repertoire consists of a few hundred thousand distinct CDR3 sequences, with about 20% occurring once and the leading ten covering 0.84%. The chain joins TRBV6-5 to TRBJ2-3; TRBD2 might be the D (6 bases). This receptor was identified in a human donor in good health. Some libraries in this study had Jurkat cell RNA spiked in. The sample comprised naive CD8+ T cells from blood, with Jurkat cell RNA spiked in. The subset: FACS-sorted CD8+CD4-CCR7+CD45RA+ naive T cells. Written as DNA, the CDR3 is TGTGCCAGCAGGGCTAGCGAATATACGCAGTATTTT. It yields the protein CASRASEYTQYF.